The rows below give T cell receptor beta chains drawn from one sample of a study of T cell repertoires in enteric fever. TCRdb recomputed calls from the reads with MiXCR, one row per CDR3 protein. This table has around 1,500 distinct CDR3 sequences, 30% to 45% appearing once. Sequenced: CCR7- CD38- CD4+ T cells from PBMCs. These receptors were collected from a human donor with Salmonella enteric fever, either typhoid or paratyphoid (not recorded which). CDR3s include the opening cysteine and the closing phenylalanine or tryptophan. A D gene is named only where the DNA matches it firmly. Only part of the rows carry a size: once, few, many, or a class if the clone is expanded.

>TRBV7-9|medium-sized|14|TRBD1|TRBJ2-1
TGTGCCCTTGCGGGACAGGGCTCCTACAATGAGCAGTTCTTC
CALAGQGSYNEQFF
>TRBV19|large|14|.|TRBJ2-1
TGTGCCAGTAGGGATAGCGGTTCCTACAATGAGCAGTTCTTC
CASRDSGSYNEQFF
>TRBV5-1|once|13|TRBD2|TRBJ2-1
TGCGCCAGCAGGCTAGCGGGGGGGAATGAGCAGTTCTTC
CASRLAGGNEQFF
>TRBV11-3|.|15|TRBD2|TRBJ2-3
TGTGCCAGCAGCCGGGACTACCTAAGCACAGATACGCAGTATTTT
CASSRDYLSTDTQYF
>TRBV5-1|.|15|.|TRBJ2-1
TGCGCCAGCAGCTTGGGAGGACAGCTTTACAATGAGCAGTTCTTC
CASSLGGQLYNEQFF
>TRBV9|.|13|.|TRBJ2-5
TGTGCCAGCAGCGTGAGATCGAGAGAGACCCAGTACTTC
CASSVRSRETQYF
>TRBV5-1|medium-sized|17|TRBD2|TRBJ2-1
TGCGCCAGCAGCGGGGGACTAGCGGGAGACGCCTACAATGAGCAGTTCTTC
CASSGGLAGDAYNEQFF
>TRBV5-1|large|15|TRBD2|TRBJ2-2
TGCGCCAGCAGCCCTCGGGGGGCGAACACCGGGGAGCTGTTTTTT
CASSPRGANTGELFF
>TRBV28|.|14|.|TRBJ2-1
TGTGCCAGCAGCCAGCCCCGCTCCTACAATGAGCAGTTCTTC
CASSQPRSYNEQFF
>TRBV10-1|few|13|.|TRBJ2-7
TGCGCCAGCAGTGAGGGGGGTATGCGGGAGCAGTACTTC
CASSEGGMREQYF
>TRBV5-1|.|15|.|TRBJ1-4
TGCGCCAGCAGCTTCGGGGGTTCCAACAATGAAAAACTGTTTTTT
CASSFGGSNNEKLFF
>TRBV5-1|once|15|TRBD1|TRBJ2-5
TGCGCCAGCAGCTCTTACGGGACAGGGGAAGAGACCCAGTACTTC
CASSSYGTGEETQYF
>TRBV5-1|medium-sized|16|TRBD2|TRBJ2-3
TGCGCCAGCAGCCTCAAACCGGGACTAGGCTTGGATACGCAGTATTTT
CASSLKPGLGLDTQYF
>TRBV5-1|medium-sized|13|.|TRBJ2-2
TGCGCCAGCAGCTTAAGGGCCGACGGGGAGCTGTTTTTT
CASSLRADGELFF
>TRBV29-1|.|14|TRBD2|TRBJ2-1
TGCAGCGTTGTCGGGACTAGCGGAAACAATGAGCAGTTCTTC
CSVVGTSGNNEQFF
>TRBV20-1|few|16|TRBD2|TRBJ2-5
TGCAGTGCTAGTCCCCAGCTAGCGGGACAACAAGAGACCCAGTACTTC
CSASPQLAGQQETQYF
>TRBV7-6|few|14|.|TRBJ2-7
TGTGCCAGCAGCCGGGACGCCGGGGGTTACGAGCAGTACTTC
CASSRDAGGYEQYF
>TRBV12-2|large|14|.|TRBJ2-1
TGTGCAAGTCGCTTACCACGGGCCTACAATGAGCAGTTCTTC
CASRLPRAYNEQFF
>TRBV5-1|.|15|.|TRBJ2-1
TGCGCCAGCAGCCACGGACAGTATACGGCCAATGAGCAGTTCTTC
CASSHGQYTANEQFF
>TRBV5-1|large|15|TRBD2|TRBJ2-1
TGCGCCAGCAGCCCAGCGGGAGCGTCCTACAATGAGCAGTTCTTC
CASSPAGASYNEQFF
>TRBV3-1|.|14|TRBD2|TRBJ2-1
TGTGCCAGCGCCCGACTAGCGGGCGGGGGTGAGCAGTTCTTC
CASARLAGGGEQFF
>TRBV5-5|few|16|.|TRBJ2-2
TGTGCCAGCAGCCCGGGGCTAGAAACGAACACCGGGGAGCTGTTTTTT
CASSPGLETNTGELFF
>TRBV5-1|.|14|.|TRBJ2-2
TGCGCCAGCAGCTTGTCAAGCTACACCGGGGAGCTGTTTTTT
CASSLSSYTGELFF
>TRBV9|large|14|.|TRBJ1-1
TGTGCCAGCAGTGAGCGCCCAACCCACGCCGAAGCTTTCTTT
CASSERPTHAEAFF
>TRBV5-1|.|13|.|TRBJ1-2
TGCGCCAGCAGCTTGCTACAGGGTGACGGCTACACCTTC
CASSLLQGDGYTF
>TRBV5-1|.|15|.|TRBJ2-3
TGCGTCAGCAGCCCGACGGACGGGAGCACAGATACGCAGTATTTT
CVSSPTDGSTDTQYF
>TRBV7-9|.|15|TRBD1|TRBJ2-7
TGTGCCAGCAGCTTAGATGACAGGGACACCTACGAGCAGTACTTC
CASSLDDRDTYEQYF
>TRBV5-1|.|14|.|TRBJ2-3
TGCGCCAGCAGCCCCAGTACTAGCACAGATACGCAGTATTTT
CASSPSTSTDTQYF
>TRBV6-1|medium-sized|15|.|TRBJ2-7
TGTGCCAGCAGCCGTGACAGGAGCCCTGCCTACGAGCAGTACTTC
CASSRDRSPAYEQYF
>TRBV7-3|medium-sized|16|TRBD2|TRBJ2-1
TGTGCCAGCAGCTTAGGGACTAGCGGGAGTGGCAATGAGCAGTTCTTC
CASSLGTSGSGNEQFF
>TRBV5-1|.|15|.|TRBJ1-2
TGCGCCAGCAGCGACAGTGGGACACCAAACTATGGCTACACCTTC
CASSDSGTPNYGYTF
>TRBV29-1|large|15|.|TRBJ2-3
TGCAGCGTTGACTATCCATCCCGTGATGTAGATACGCAGTATTTT
CSVDYPSRDVDTQYF
>TRBV5-1|medium-sized|15|TRBD1|TRBJ1-1
TGCGCCAGCAGCGGATGGACAGGGAGAGGAGCTGAAGCTTTCTTT
CASSGWTGRGAEAFF
>TRBV5-1|.|14|.|TRBJ1-1
TGCGCCAGCAGCCAAGAAGGGTACGGCACTGAAGCTTTCTTT
CASSQEGYGTEAFF
>TRBV7-2|.|15|.|TRBJ2-7
TGTGCCAGCAGCGTCGCCGGGACGCGTGTCTACGAGCAGTACTTC
CASSVAGTRVYEQYF
>TRBV18|.|14|.|TRBJ2-3
TGTGCCAGCTCCCCCGGCTTCGTTACAGATACGCAGTATTTT
CASSPGFVTDTQYF
>TRBV18|.|13|.|TRBJ2-1
TGTGCCAGCTCACTGGGCTCCTACAATGAGCAGTTCTTC
CASSLGSYNEQFF
>TRBV7-9|.|15|.|TRBJ2-1
TGTGCCAGCAGCAAAACGGGAAGCACATACAATGAGCAGTTCTTC
CASSKTGSTYNEQFF